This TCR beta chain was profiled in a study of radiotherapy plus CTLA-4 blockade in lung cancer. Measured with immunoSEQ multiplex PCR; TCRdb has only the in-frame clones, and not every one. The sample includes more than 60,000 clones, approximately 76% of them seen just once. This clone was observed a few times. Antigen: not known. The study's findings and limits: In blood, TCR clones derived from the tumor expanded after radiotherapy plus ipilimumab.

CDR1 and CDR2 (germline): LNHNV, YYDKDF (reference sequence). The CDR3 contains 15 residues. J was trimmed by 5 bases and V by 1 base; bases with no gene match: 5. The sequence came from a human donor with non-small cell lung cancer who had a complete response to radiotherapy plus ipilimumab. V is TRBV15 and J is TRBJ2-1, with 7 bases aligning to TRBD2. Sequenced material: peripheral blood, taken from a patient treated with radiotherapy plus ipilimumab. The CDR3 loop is CATSRGGSGNNEQFF. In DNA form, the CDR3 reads TGTGCCACCAGCAGAGGAGGAAGCGGGAACAATGAGCAGTTCTTC.